This is a list of T cell receptor beta chains from one sample in a study of blood T cell repertoires in COVID-19. Method: immunoSEQ multiplex PCR; TCRdb's copy keeps in-frame clones and lacks some. The sample lists about 68,000 clones, approximately 88% occurring once. Specimen: peripheral blood. Receptors were obtained from a man over 45 with active COVID-19. Both conserved end residues are part of each CDR3. The D gene is left open where the match is weak. Only part of the rows carry a size: once, few, many, or a class if the clone is expanded.

V: TRBV11-2
J: TRBJ1-2
D: -
size: few
length: 16
CDR3: CASSPGAGGYGYGYTF
DNA: TGTGCCAGCAGCCCGGGGGCGGGGGGATACGGCTATGGCTACACCTTC

V: TRBV30
J: TRBJ2-5
D: -
size: few
length: 12
CDR3: CAWRGLGETQYF
DNA: TGTGCCTGGAGGGGGCTAGGAGAGACCCAGTACTTC

V: TRBV27
J: TRBJ1-4
D: -
size: -
length: 16
CDR3: CASSLWPTGLDEKLFF
DNA: TGTGCCAGCAGTTTATGGCCTACAGGGTTAGATGAAAAACTGTTTTTT

V: TRBV5-6
J: TRBJ1-1
D: TRBD1
size: -
length: 14
CDR3: CASSAQGAHTEAFF
DNA: TGTGCCAGCAGCGCACAGGGGGCACACACTGAAGCTTTCTTT

V: TRBV4-2
J: TRBJ2-1
D: -
size: -
length: 14
CDR3: CASSTGEAYNEQFF
DNA: TGTGCCAGCTCGACAGGCGAAGCCTACAATGAGCAGTTCTTC

V: TRBV6-1
J: TRBJ2-3
D: -
size: -
length: 15
CDR3: CASSEVRDSTDTQYF
DNA: TGTGCCAGCAGTGAAGTCAGAGACTCCACAGATACGCAGTATTTT

V: TRBV10-2
J: TRBJ1-1
D: TRBD1
size: -
length: 14
CDR3: CASRDRGRSAEAFF
DNA: TGCGCCAGCCGGGACAGGGGGCGTAGTGCTGAAGCTTTCTTT

V: TRBV11-2
J: TRBJ2-7
D: TRBD2
size: -
length: 16
CDR3: CASTLGASGRGHEQYF
DNA: TGTGCCAGCACCCTGGGGGCTAGCGGGAGGGGCCACGAGCAGTACTTC

V: TRBV7-9
J: TRBJ2-1
D: TRBD2
size: -
length: 13
CDR3: CASTPLAGDEQFF
DNA: TGTGCCAGCACCCCACTAGCGGGCGATGAGCAGTTCTTC

V: TRBV7-8
J: TRBJ2-5
D: TRBD2
size: few
length: 14
CDR3: CASSPGSSGETQYF
DNA: TGTGCCAGCAGCCCCGGGTCTAGCGGAGAGACCCAGTACTTC

V: TRBV5-4
J: TRBJ1-1
D: -
size: -
length: 15
CDR3: CASSFGGGLNTEAFF
DNA: TGTGCCAGCAGCTTTGGCGGGGGCCTGAATACTGAAGCTTTCTTT

V: TRBV3-1/TRBV3-2
J: TRBJ2-1
D: -
size: -
length: 15
CDR3: CASSTRGGAYNEQFF
DNA: TGTGCCAGCAGCACGCGGGGCGGGGCCTACAATGAGCAGTTCTTC

V: TRBV9
J: TRBJ1-2
D: -
size: -
length: 15
CDR3: CASSIQGRSSNGYTF
DNA: TGTGCCAGCAGCATCCAGGGGCGCTCGTCTAATGGCTACACCTTC

V: TRBV9
J: TRBJ2-3
D: TRBD2
size: -
length: 14
CDR3: CASSGPKRGSLQYF
DNA: TGTGCCAGCAGCGGCCCGAAGCGGGGGTCCCTGCAGTATTTT

V: TRBV30
J: TRBJ1-2
D: -
size: -
length: 16
CDR3: CAWTYSGAATNYGYTF
DNA: TGTGCCTGGACCTATAGTGGGGCGGCGACTAACTATGGCTACACCTTC

V: TRBV6-6
J: TRBJ1-6
D: TRBD1
size: -
length: 14
CDR3: CASGSVQGNSPLHF
DNA: TGTGCCAGCGGGTCCGTACAGGGGAATTCACCCCTCCACTTT

V: TRBV5-4
J: TRBJ2-3
D: TRBD1
size: -
length: 15
CDR3: CASRLDRGSTDTQYF
DNA: TGTGCCAGCAGACTTGACAGGGGGAGTACAGATACGCAGTATTTT

V: TRBV2
J: TRBJ1-4
D: TRBD1
size: -
length: 15
CDR3: CASRGRQGANEKLFF
DNA: TGTGCCAGCAGAGGAAGACAGGGGGCTAATGAAAAACTGTTTTTT

V: TRBV5-1
J: TRBJ1-3
D: -
size: -
length: 14
CDR3: CASSPQGTGNTIYF
DNA: TGCGCCAGCAGCCCTCAGGGCACTGGAAACACCATATATTTT

V: TRBV6-5
J: TRBJ1-5
D: -
size: -
length: 14
CDR3: CASLPQDSNQPQHF
DNA: TGTGCCAGCCTCCCTCAGGATAGCAATCAGCCCCAGCATTTT

V: TRBV7-9
J: TRBJ2-1
D: TRBD2
size: many
length: 12
CDR3: CASQRERNEQFF
DNA: TGTGCCAGTCAGCGGGAGCGGAATGAGCAGTTCTTC

V: TRBV3-1/TRBV3-2
J: TRBJ1-4
D: -
size: -
length: 18
CDR3: CASSQDLRGIGRDEKLFF
DNA: TGTGCCAGCAGCCAAGATCTTCGCGGGATCGGCCGGGATGAAAAACTGTTTTTT

V: TRBV7-8
J: TRBJ2-3
D: TRBD1
size: once
length: 13
CDR3: CASSVGTGYTQYF
DNA: TGTGCCAGCAGCGTAGGGACAGGATATACGCAGTATTTT

V: TRBV7-2
J: TRBJ1-1
D: -
size: -
length: 14
CDR3: CASSPRLMNTEAFF
DNA: TGTGCCAGCAGTCCGCGGCTAATGAACACTGAAGCTTTCTTT

V: TRBV27
J: TRBJ1-1
D: -
size: -
length: 14
CDR3: CASSLDRGSTEAFF
DNA: TGTGCCAGCAGTTTGGACAGAGGAAGCACTGAAGCTTTCTTT

V: TRBV7-9
J: TRBJ2-7
D: TRBD1
size: few
length: 19
CDR3: CASSLGFGTGTSLSYEQYF
DNA: TGTGCCAGCAGCTTAGGTTTCGGGACAGGGACTTCTCTTTCCTACGAGCAGTACTTC

V: TRBV11-3
J: TRBJ2-3
D: -
size: -
length: 13
CDR3: CASSLAVQDTQYF
DNA: TGTGCCAGCAGCTTAGCGGTTCAAGATACGCAGTATTTT

V: TRBV28
J: TRBJ1-2
D: -
size: -
length: 12
CDR3: CASSFLGYGYTF
DNA: TGTGCCAGCAGTTTTCTCGGCTATGGCTACACCTTC

V: TRBV4-3
J: TRBJ1-5
D: -
size: -
length: 16
CDR3: CASSQDRESLGQPQHF
DNA: TGCGCCAGCAGCCAAGATAGGGAGTCTCTCGGGCAGCCCCAGCATTTT

V: TRBV7-9
J: TRBJ2-7
D: TRBD1
size: -
length: 14
CDR3: CASSLAGATGAKGF
DNA: TGTGCCAGCAGCTTAGCGGGAGCGACAGGGGCTAAAGGCTTC

V: TRBV7-2
J: TRBJ2-5
D: TRBD2
size: -
length: 15
CDR3: CASSLLNGLAGTQYF
DNA: TGTGCCAGCAGCTTACTGAATGGACTAGCGGGTACCCAGTACTTC

V: TRBV15
J: TRBJ2-7
D: -
size: -
length: 15
CDR3: CATSRAGQGGYEQYF
DNA: TGTGCCACCAGCAGAGCCGGACAGGGAGGGTACGAGCAGTACTTC

V: TRBV2
J: TRBJ2-6
D: -
size: -
length: 15
CDR3: CASSGAGSGANVLTF
DNA: TGTGCCAGCAGTGGTGCGGGCTCTGGGGCCAACGTCCTGACTTTC

V: TRBV4-2
J: TRBJ1-4
D: TRBD1
size: -
length: 17
CDR3: CASRIGGGTTGGEKLFF
DNA: TGTGCCAGCAGAATCGGAGGGGGCACTACGGGTGGTGAAAAACTGTTTTTT

V: TRBV19
J: TRBJ1-4
D: TRBD1
size: -
length: 15
CDR3: CASSKEQGALRKLFF
DNA: TGTGCCAGTAGTAAGGAACAGGGGGCCCTACGAAAACTGTTTTTT

V: TRBV3-1/TRBV3-2
J: TRBJ2-2
D: -
size: -
length: 18
CDR3: CASSPKSGTPHLFGELFF
DNA: TGTGCCAGCAGCCCCAAATCCGGGACTCCTCATCTTTTCGGGGAGCTGTTTTTT

V: TRBV12-3/TRBV12-4
J: TRBJ1-2
D: -
size: few
length: 13
CDR3: CASSLIGGGGYTF
DNA: TGTGCCAGCAGTTTAATTGGGGGAGGGGGCTACACCTTC

V: TRBV5-6
J: TRBJ1-2
D: TRBD1
size: -
length: 15
CDR3: CASSPTGRANYGYTF
DNA: TGTGCCAGCAGCCCGACAGGGCGAGCGAACTATGGCTACACCTTC

V: TRBV7-2
J: TRBJ2-2
D: -
size: -
length: 14
CDR3: CASSRGLNTGELFF
DNA: TGTGCCAGCAGTCGAGGGCTCAACACCGGGGAGCTGTTTTTT

V: TRBV11-2
J: TRBJ1-1
D: -
size: -
length: 13
CDR3: CASWGVGNTEAFF
DNA: TGTGCCAGCTGGGGGGTCGGAAACACTGAAGCTTTCTTT

V: TRBV18
J: TRBJ1-3
D: TRBD1
size: few
length: 13
CDR3: CASSPTGDNTIYF
DNA: TGTGCCAGCTCACCTACAGGGGACAACACCATATATTTT

V: TRBV7-2
J: TRBJ2-5
D: TRBD2
size: -
length: 16
CDR3: CASSSGKRGSQETQYF
DNA: TGTGCCAGCAGCTCCGGAAAGCGGGGGTCCCAAGAGACCCAGTACTTC

V: TRBV9
J: TRBJ2-2
D: -
size: -
length: 15
CDR3: CASSVGPRGTGELFF
DNA: TGTGCCAGCAGCGTAGGCCCCCGGGGTACCGGGGAGCTGTTTTTT

V: TRBV4-1
J: TRBJ2-5
D: TRBD2
size: -
length: 15
CDR3: CASSLLAGEQETQYF
DNA: TGCGCCAGCAGCCTCCTAGCGGGGGAGCAAGAGACCCAGTACTTC

V: TRBV15
J: TRBJ2-3
D: TRBD1
size: -
length: 16
CDR3: CATSRSDRGSTDTQYF
DNA: TGTGCCACCAGCAGATCGGACAGGGGGAGCACAGATACGCAGTATTTT

V: TRBV7-9
J: TRBJ1-2
D: -
size: -
length: 15
CDR3: CASSIPTQGQYGYTF
DNA: TGTGCCAGCAGCATACCTACCCAGGGCCAATATGGCTACACCTTC

V: TRBV11-3
J: TRBJ1-1
D: TRBD1
size: -
length: 15
CDR3: CASSSGQGENTEAFF
DNA: TGTGCCAGCAGCTCAGGACAGGGGGAGAACACTGAAGCTTTCTTT

V: TRBV27
J: TRBJ1-2
D: TRBD1
size: -
length: 21
CDR3: CASSPAGQGARVRPWESGYTF
DNA: TGTGCCAGCAGCCCGGCGGGACAGGGGGCGAGGGTCCGGCCGTGGGAATCTGGCTACACCTTC

V: TRBV10-1
J: TRBJ2-3
D: TRBD2
size: -
length: 16
CDR3: CASSEPGTSGGDTQYF
DNA: TGCGCCAGCAGTGAACCCGGGACTAGCGGAGGAGATACGCAGTATTTT

V: TRBV29-1
J: TRBJ1-2
D: -
size: -
length: 12
CDR3: CSVAGSNYGYTF
DNA: TGCAGCGTTGCAGGGTCTAACTATGGCTACACCTTC

V: TRBV19
J: TRBJ1-3
D: -
size: -
length: 12
CDR3: CASSLSGNTIYF
DNA: TGTGCCAGTAGCCTCTCCGGAAACACCATATATTTT

V: TRBV3-1/TRBV3-2
J: TRBJ1-1
D: TRBD1
size: -
length: 13
CDR3: CASSQAPGGWAFF
DNA: TGTGCCAGCAGCCAAGCACCAGGGGGGTGGGCTTTCTTT

V: TRBV11-2
J: TRBJ2-3
D: TRBD2
size: -
length: 16
CDR3: CASSLTGGAKGDTQYF
DNA: TGTGCCAGCAGCTTGACCGGGGGGGCGAAGGGAGATACGCAGTATTTT

V: TRBV5-1
J: TRBJ2-7
D: TRBD2
size: -
length: 15
CDR3: CASSGGLADTYEQYF
DNA: TGCGCCAGCAGCGGGGGACTAGCGGATACTTACGAGCAGTACTTC

V: TRBV18
J: TRBJ2-1
D: TRBD2
size: once
length: 17
CDR3: CASSPVGASGFYNEQFF
DNA: TGTGCCAGCTCACCAGTTGGGGCTAGCGGGTTTTACAATGAGCAGTTCTTC

V: TRBV5-1
J: TRBJ1-1
D: TRBD1
size: -
length: 15
CDR3: CASSYTTGANTEAFF
DNA: TGCGCCAGCAGCTATACAACAGGGGCGAACACTGAAGCTTTCTTT

V: TRBV7-2
J: TRBJ1-6
D: -
size: -
length: 15
CDR3: CASSSEGLGNSPLHF
DNA: TGTGCCAGCAGCTCCGAGGGTCTGGGGAATTCACCCCTCCACTTT

V: TRBV2
J: TRBJ2-7
D: TRBD2
size: -
length: 14
CDR3: CASSESGGNYEQYF
DNA: TGTGCCAGCAGTGAATCGGGGGGTAACTACGAGCAGTACTTC